The clone carrying this T cell receptor beta chain was picked up a small number of times. The antigen remains unidentified. CD45RO-negative, CCR7-positively selected cells formed the naive CD8 fraction, excluding terminally differentiated effector memory CD45RA+ cells. In the sorted-subset replicate PCRs, approximately 200 ng DNA, around 32,000 T cell genomes, was used. Using immunoSEQ multiplex PCR, the repertoire was profiled, and TCRdb retains in-frame clones only, with some absent. The data show 650,000 to 800,000 clones, approximately 90% seen once. The source of the sample is a study of shared clonotypes between healthy human individuals. Study-wide points: The four-donor shared clonotypes exceeded non-shared clonotypes in generation probability, with non-shared ones scoring lower.

Trimming took off 6 bases at V and 8 bases at J, with 13 bases between the two ends. The CDR3 totals 12 residues. Looked up from germline, CDR1 is MNHNS and CDR2 is SASEGT. The V and J genes are TRBV6-1 and TRBJ1-2; a weak D match, TRBD1 (6 bases). This receptor was identified in a man aged 30 to 39 in good health. The sequencing sample was made of naive CD8+ T cells sorted from blood. As DNA, the CDR3 is TGTGCCAGCAGCCTACAGGGTCGGGGCTACACCTTC. Its protein product is CASSLQGRGYTF.